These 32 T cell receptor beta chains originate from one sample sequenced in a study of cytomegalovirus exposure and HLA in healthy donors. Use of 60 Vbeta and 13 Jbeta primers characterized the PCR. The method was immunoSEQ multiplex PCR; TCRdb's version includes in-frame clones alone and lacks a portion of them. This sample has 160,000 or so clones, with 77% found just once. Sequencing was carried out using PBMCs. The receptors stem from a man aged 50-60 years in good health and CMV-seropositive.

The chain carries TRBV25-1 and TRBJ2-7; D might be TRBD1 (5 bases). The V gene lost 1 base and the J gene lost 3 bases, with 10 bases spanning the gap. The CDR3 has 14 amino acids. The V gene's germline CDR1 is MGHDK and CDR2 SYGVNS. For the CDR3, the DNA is TGTGCCAGCAGTGAATTCGACAGACACTACGAGCAGTACTTC. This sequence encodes CASSEFDRHYEQYF.

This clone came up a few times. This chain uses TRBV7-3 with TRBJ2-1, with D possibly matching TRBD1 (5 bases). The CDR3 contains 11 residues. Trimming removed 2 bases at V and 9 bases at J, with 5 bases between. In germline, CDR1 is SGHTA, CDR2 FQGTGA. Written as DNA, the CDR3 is TGTGCCAGCAGCTTACAGGGTGAGCAGTTCTTC. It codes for CASSLQGEQFF.

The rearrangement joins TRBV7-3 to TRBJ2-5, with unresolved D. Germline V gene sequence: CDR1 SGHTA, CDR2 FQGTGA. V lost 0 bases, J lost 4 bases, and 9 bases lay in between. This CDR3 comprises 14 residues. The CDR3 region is CASSLTSGGETQYF. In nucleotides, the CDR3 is TGTGCCAGCAGCTTAACTTCGGGTGGAGAGACCCAGTACTTC.

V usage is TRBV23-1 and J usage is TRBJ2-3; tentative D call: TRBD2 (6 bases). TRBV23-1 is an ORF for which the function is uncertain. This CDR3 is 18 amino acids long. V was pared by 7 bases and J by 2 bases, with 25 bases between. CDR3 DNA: TGCGCCAGCACCCCCTTCGCTGGGAGGAGACAACCCACAGATACGCAGTATTTT. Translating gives CASTPFAGRRQPTDTQYF.

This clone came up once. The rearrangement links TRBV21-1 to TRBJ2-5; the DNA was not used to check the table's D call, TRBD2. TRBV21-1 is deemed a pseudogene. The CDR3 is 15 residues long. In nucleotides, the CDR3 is TGTGCCAGCAGCAGGGAGACTAGCGGGGGTGAGACCCAGTACTTC. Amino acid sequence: CASSRETSGGETQYF.

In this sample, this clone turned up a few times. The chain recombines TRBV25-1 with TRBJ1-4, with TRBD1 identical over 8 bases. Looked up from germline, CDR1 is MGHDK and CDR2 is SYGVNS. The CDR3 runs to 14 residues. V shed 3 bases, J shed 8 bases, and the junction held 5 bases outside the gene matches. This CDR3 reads CASSDDRGWEKLFF. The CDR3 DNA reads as TGTGCCAGCAGTGACGACAGGGGTTGGGAAAAACTGTTTTTT.

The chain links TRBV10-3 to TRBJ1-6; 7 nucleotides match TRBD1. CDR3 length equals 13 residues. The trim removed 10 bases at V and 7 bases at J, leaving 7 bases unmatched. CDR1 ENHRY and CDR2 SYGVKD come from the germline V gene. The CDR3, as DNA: TGTGCCAACCGGGCGGACAGGAATTCACCCCTCCACTTT. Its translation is CANRADRNSPLHF.

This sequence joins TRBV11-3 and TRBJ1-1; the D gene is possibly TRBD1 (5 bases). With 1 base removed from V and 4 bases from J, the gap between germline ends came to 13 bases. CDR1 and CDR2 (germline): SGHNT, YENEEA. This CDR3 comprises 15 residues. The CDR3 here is CASSLGFGGATEAFF. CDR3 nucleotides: TGTGCCAGCAGCTTAGGCTTCGGGGGAGCCACTGAAGCTTTCTTT.

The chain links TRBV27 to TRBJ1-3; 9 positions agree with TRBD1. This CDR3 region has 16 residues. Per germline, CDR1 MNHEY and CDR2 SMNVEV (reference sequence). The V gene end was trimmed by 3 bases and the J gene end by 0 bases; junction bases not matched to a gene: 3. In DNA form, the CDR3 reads TGTGCCAGCAGTTTCGGGACAGGGTACTCTGGAAACACCATATATTTT. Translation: CASSFGTGYSGNTIYF.

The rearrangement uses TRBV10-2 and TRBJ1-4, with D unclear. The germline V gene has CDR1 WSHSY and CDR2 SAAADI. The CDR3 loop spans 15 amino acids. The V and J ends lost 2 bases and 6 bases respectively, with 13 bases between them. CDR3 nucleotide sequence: TGCGCCAGCAGTGAGGCGACAATAGTGGATGAAAAACTGTTTTTT. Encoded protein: CASSEATIVDEKLFF.

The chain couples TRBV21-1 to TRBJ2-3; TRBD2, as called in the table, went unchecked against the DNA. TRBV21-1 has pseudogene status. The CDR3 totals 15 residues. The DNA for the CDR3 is TGTGCCAGCAAAACCGGGACTAGCGGGGAAGATACGCAGTATTTT. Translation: CASKTGTSGEDTQYF.

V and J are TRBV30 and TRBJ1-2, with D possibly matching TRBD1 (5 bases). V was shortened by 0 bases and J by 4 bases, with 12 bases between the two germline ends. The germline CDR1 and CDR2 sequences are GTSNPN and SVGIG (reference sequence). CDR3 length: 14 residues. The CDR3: CAWSVKQATYGYTF. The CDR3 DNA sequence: TGTGCCTGGAGTGTGAAACAGGCGACCTATGGCTACACCTTC.

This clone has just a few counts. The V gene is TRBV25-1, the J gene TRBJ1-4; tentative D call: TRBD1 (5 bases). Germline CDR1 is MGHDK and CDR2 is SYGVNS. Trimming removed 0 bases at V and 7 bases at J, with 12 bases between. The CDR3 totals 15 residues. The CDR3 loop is CASSEYRGGGEKLFF. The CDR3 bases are TGTGCCAGCAGTGAATATAGGGGTGGTGGTGAAAAACTGTTTTTT.

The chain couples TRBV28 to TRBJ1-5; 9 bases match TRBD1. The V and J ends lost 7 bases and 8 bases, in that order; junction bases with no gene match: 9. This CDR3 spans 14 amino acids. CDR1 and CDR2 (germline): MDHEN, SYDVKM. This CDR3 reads CASTTGGAGKPQHF. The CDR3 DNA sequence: TGTGCCAGCACCACAGGGGGCGCAGGTAAGCCCCAGCATTTT.

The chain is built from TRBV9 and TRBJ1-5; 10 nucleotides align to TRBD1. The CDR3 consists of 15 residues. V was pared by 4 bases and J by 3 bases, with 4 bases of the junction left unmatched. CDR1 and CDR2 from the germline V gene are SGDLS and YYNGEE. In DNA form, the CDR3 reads TGTGCCAGCAGCCCCGGACAGGGGGACAATCAGCCCCAGCATTTT. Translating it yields CASSPGQGDNQPQHF.

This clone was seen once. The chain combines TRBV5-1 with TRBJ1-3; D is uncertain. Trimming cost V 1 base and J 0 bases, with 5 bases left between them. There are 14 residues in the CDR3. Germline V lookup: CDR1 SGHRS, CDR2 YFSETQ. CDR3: CASSLQASGNTIYF. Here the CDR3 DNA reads TGCGCCAGCAGCTTGCAGGCCTCTGGAAACACCATATATTTT.

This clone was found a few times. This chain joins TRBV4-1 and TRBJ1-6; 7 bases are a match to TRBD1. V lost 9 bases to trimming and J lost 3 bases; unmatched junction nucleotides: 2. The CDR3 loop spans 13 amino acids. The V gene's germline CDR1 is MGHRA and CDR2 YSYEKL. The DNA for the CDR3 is TGCGCCAGTACAGGGGACTATAATTCACCCCTCCACTTT. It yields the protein CASTGDYNSPLHF.

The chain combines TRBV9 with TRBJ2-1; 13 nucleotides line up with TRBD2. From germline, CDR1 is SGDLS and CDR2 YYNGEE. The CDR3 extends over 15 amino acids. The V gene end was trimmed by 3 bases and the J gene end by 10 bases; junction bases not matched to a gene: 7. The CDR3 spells CASSGGLAGTAEQFF. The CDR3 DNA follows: TGTGCCAGCAGCGGGGGACTAGCGGGGACCGCCGAGCAGTTCTTC.

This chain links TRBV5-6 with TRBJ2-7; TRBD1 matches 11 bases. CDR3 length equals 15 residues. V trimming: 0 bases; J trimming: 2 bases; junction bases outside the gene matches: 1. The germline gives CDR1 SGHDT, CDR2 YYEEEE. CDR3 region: CASSLEGQGAYEQYF. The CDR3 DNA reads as TGTGCCAGCAGCTTGGAGGGACAGGGGGCCTACGAGCAGTACTTC.

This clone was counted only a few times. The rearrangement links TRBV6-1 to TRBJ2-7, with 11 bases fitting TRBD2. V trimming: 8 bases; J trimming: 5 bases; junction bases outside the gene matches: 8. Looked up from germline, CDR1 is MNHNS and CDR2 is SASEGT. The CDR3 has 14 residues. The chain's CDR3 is CASCRLAGFDEQYF. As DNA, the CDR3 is TGTGCCAGCTGCCGACTAGCGGGGTTCGACGAGCAGTACTTC.

This CDR3 is CASSLSTGGGTEAFF. The CDR3 region has the DNA TGCGCCAGCAGCTTGAGTACGGGAGGGGGCACTGAAGCTTTCTTT. The V call is TRBV5-1, the J call TRBJ1-1; D perhaps matches TRBD1 (6 bases). Germline values: CDR1 SGHRS, CDR2 YFSETQ. The V end was cut by 1 base, the J end by 4 bases, with 14 bases between. The CDR3 is 15 residues long. Based on the CDR3 plus reference TRBV5-1 and TRBJ1-1, the full variable domain is KAGVTQTPRYLIKTRGQQVTLSCSPISGHRSVSWYQQTPGQGLQFLFEYFSETQRNKGNFPGRFSGRQFSNSRSEMNVSTLELGDSALYLCASSLSTGGGTEAFFGQGTRLTVV.

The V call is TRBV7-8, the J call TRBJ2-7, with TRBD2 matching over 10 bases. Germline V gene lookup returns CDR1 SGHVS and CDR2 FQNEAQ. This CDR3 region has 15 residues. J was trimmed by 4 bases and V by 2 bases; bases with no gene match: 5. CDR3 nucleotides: TGTGCCAGCAGCTTATCGAGCGGGGGGGCGTACGAGCAGTACTTC. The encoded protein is CASSLSSGGAYEQYF.

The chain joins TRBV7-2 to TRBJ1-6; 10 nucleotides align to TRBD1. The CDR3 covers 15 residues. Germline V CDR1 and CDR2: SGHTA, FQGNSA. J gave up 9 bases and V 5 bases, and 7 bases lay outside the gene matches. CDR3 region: CASSTRQGASSPLHF. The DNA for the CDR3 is TGTGCCAGCAGCACTAGACAGGGGGCCAGTTCACCCCTCCACTTT.

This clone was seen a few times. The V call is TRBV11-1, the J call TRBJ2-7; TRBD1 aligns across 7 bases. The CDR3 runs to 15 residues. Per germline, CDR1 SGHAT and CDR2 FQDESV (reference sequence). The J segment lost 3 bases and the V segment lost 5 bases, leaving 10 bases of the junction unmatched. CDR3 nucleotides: TGTGCCAGCAGCCTCTCCGGGACAGCGGTCTACGAGCAGTACTTC. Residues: CASSLSGTAVYEQYF.

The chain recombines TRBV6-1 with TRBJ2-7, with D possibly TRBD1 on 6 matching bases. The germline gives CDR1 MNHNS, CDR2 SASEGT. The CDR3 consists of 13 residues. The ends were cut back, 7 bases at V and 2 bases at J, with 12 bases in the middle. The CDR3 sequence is CASMKQGTYEQYF. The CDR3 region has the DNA TGTGCCAGCATGAAACAGGGCACCTACGAGCAGTACTTC.

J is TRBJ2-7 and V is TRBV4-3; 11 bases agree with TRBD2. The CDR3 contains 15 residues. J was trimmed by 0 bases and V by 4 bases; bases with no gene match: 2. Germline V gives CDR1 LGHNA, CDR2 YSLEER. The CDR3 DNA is TGCGCCAGCAGCCCCGGGACTAGCGGCTCCTACGAGCAGTACTTC. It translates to CASSPGTSGSYEQYF.

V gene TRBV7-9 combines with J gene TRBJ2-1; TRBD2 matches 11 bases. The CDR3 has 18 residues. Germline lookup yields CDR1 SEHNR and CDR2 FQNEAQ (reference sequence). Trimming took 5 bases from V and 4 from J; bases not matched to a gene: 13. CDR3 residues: CASSPNLLTSGAYNEQFF. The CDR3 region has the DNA TGTGCCAGCAGCCCGAACCTTCTGACTAGCGGGGCGTACAATGAGCAGTTCTTC.

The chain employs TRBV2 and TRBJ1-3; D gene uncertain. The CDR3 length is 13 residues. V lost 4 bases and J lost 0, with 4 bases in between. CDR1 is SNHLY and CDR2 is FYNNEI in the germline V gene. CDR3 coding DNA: TGTGCCAGCAGTGGAGACTCTGGAAACACCATATATTTT. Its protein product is CASSGDSGNTIYF.

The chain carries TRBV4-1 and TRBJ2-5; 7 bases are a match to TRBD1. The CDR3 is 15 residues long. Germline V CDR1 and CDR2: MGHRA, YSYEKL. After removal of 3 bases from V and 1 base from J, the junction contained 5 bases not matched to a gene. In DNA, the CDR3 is TGCGCCAGCAGCCACTTTGACAGGGTCCAAGAGACCCAGTACTTC. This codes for CASSHFDRVQETQYF.

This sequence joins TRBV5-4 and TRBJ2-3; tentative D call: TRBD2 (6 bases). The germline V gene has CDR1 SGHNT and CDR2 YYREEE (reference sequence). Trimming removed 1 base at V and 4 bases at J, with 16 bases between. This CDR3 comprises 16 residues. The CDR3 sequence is CASSLFGGMRSDTQYF. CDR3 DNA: TGTGCCAGCAGCTTGTTTGGGGGGATGAGATCAGATACGCAGTATTTT.

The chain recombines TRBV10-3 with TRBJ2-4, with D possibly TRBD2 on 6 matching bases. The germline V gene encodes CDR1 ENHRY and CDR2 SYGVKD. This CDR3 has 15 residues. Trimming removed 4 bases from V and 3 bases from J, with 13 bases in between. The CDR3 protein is CAISGSSVGKNIQYF. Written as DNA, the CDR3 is TGTGCCATCAGTGGGTCTAGCGTGGGCAAAAACATTCAGTACTTC.

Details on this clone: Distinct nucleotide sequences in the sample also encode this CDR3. CDR3 DNA: TGTGCCAGCAGCTTAGGACAGGGTCAGCCCCAGCATTTT. Protein sequence: CASSLGQGQPQHF. The chain combines TRBV7-7 with TRBJ1-5; 7 bases match TRBD1. Germline lookup yields CDR1 SSHAT and CDR2 FNYEAQ (reference sequence). The CDR3 is 13 residues long. V shed 1 base, J shed 6 bases, and the junction held 0 bases outside the gene matches.